What follows are 23 T cell receptor beta chains derived from one specimen sequenced in a study of graft-versus-host responses after intestinal transplantation. The protocol was immunoSEQ multiplex PCR, while the TCRdb copy is restricted to in-frame clones and leaves out a portion. The sample yields some 120,000 clones, roughly nine tenths seen once. Their antigen targets remain unknown. The starting material was unstimulated CD4+ T cells sorted from spleen or lymph node cells, obtained before intestinal transplant. These receptor sequences come from a human donor who received an intestinal transplant.

This clone was counted once. The rearrangement links TRBV19 to TRBJ2-3; no clear D. Germline V gene lookup returns CDR1 LNHDA and CDR2 SQIVND (reference sequence). The CDR3 is made up of 12 amino acids. Trimming took off 5 bases at V and 4 bases at J, with 7 bases between the two ends. The DNA for the CDR3 is TGTGCCAGTAGTGTCCATCCAGATACGCAGTATTTT. This sequence encodes CASSVHPDTQYF.

This sequence joins TRBV7-6 and TRBJ2-2; 7 bases line up with TRBD1. Germline lookup yields CDR1 SGHVS and CDR2 FNYEAQ. The junction had 6 bases not matched to a gene; V was cut back by 4 bases and J by 1 base. This CDR3 has 16 amino acids. The CDR3 loop is CASSSPTGWNTGELFF. The CDR3 bases are TGTGCCAGCAGCTCCCCGACAGGGTGGAACACCGGGGAGCTGTTTTTT.

The chain employs TRBV6-1 and TRBJ1-1, with TRBD1 matching 7 bases. The V and J ends lost 9 bases and 5 bases, in that order; junction bases with no gene match: 9. Germline CDR1 MNHNS, CDR2 SASEGT. The CDR3 length is 13 residues. The CDR3 spells CASLQGVWTEAFF. The CDR3 bases are TGTGCCAGTCTTCAGGGGGTATGGACTGAAGCTTTCTTT.

The V call is TRBV5-4, the J call TRBJ1-1; no firm D call. The V and J ends lost 4 bases and 1 base respectively, with 14 bases between them. Germline CDR1 is SGHNT and CDR2 is YYREEE (reference sequence). This CDR3 contains 15 residues. CDR3 loop: CASSPWPKPNTEAFF. In nucleotides, the CDR3 is TGTGCCAGCAGCCCGTGGCCCAAGCCGAACACTGAAGCTTTCTTT.

This clone has just one count. V usage is TRBV7-9 and J usage is TRBJ2-7; D might be TRBD1 (5 bases). The V end lost 5 bases, the J end lost 2 bases, and 16 bases lay between the germline ends. CDR1 and CDR2 (germline): SEHNR, FQNEAQ (reference sequence). The CDR3 is 15 residues long. The CDR3 DNA reads TGTGCCAGCAGCGCCCCAAGGGGAAGAACCTACGAGCAGTACTTC. Translation: CASSAPRGRTYEQYF. Using reference TRBV7-9 and TRBJ2-7 for the parts outside the CDR3, the full variable domain is DTGVSQNPRHKITKRGQNVTFRCDPISEHNRLYWYRQTLGQGPEFLTYFQNEAQLEKSRLLSDRFSAERPKGSFSTLEIQRTEQGDSAMYLCASSAPRGRTYEQYFGPGTRLTVT.

The chain has TRBV9 and TRBJ2-1; TRBD2 aligns across 8 bases. J lost 6 bases, V lost 3 bases, and 11 bases had no gene match. The germline CDR1 and CDR2 sequences are SGDLS and YYNGEE. The CDR3 spans 16 residues. This CDR3 reads CASSAYGSGAINEQFF. DNA for the CDR3: TGTGCCAGCAGCGCGTATGGTAGCGGGGCCATCAATGAGCAGTTCTTC.

The chain employs TRBV5-1 and TRBJ2-7; TRBD1 is a possible D gene (6 bases). This CDR3 spans 14 amino acids. Trimming stripped 0 bases from V and 3 bases from J, with 10 bases between. CDR1 SGHRS and CDR2 YFSETQ come from the germline V gene. The CDR3 here is CASSLEQGVYEQYF. CDR3 in DNA: TGCGCCAGCAGCTTGGAACAGGGAGTCTACGAGCAGTACTTC. Drawing the rest from reference TRBV5-1 and TRBJ2-7, the complete variable domain is KAGVTQTPRYLIKTRGQQVTLSCSPISGHRSVSWYQQTPGQGLQFLFEYFSETQRNKGNFPGRFSGRQFSNSRSEMNVSTLELGDSALYLCASSLEQGVYEQYFGPGTRLTVT.

CDR3 amino acids: CASSPRTGTLNTGELFF. CDR3 DNA: TGTGCCAGCAGCCCGCGGACAGGGACTTTAAACACCGGGGAGCTGTTTTTT. The V and J genes are TRBV7-8 and TRBJ2-2; 8 bases are a match to TRBD1. Germline CDR1 is SGHVS and CDR2 is FQNEAQ. The CDR3 consists of 17 residues. V was pared by 5 bases and J by 2 bases, with 10 bases of the junction left unmatched.

This sequence joins TRBV9 and TRBJ2-5, with 11 bases identical to TRBD2. The CDR3 extends over 16 amino acids. In germline, CDR1 is SGDLS, CDR2 YYNGEE. V lost 3 bases to trimming and J lost 5 bases; unmatched junction nucleotides: 9. CDR3 protein: CASSATSGLAVETQYF. CDR3 DNA sequence: TGTGCCAGCAGCGCAACCTCGGGACTAGCGGTGGAGACCCAGTACTTC. The whole variable domain, filled in from reference TRBV9 and TRBJ2-5, reads DSGVTQTPKHLITATGQRVTLRCSPRSGDLSVYWYQQSLDQGLQFLIQYYNGEERAKGNILERFSAQQFPDLHSELNLSSLELGDSALYFCASSATSGLAVETQYFGPGTRLLVL.

The chain uses TRBV27 and TRBJ2-2; D ambiguous. Deletions cut 6 bases from V and 7 bases from J, with 9 bases between. Germline V gene sequence: CDR1 MNHEY, CDR2 SMNVEV (reference sequence). The CDR3 loop spans 12 amino acids. The CDR3 sequence: CASRHDHGELFF. The DNA of the CDR3 is TGTGCCAGCAGGCATGACCACGGGGAGCTGTTTTTT.

CDR3 sequence reads: CASSLGRGVLDTAYEQYF. CDR3 DNA: TGCGCCAGCAGCTTGGGGAGGGGGGTCTTAGATACAGCCTACGAGCAGTACTTC. The V call is TRBV5-1, the J call TRBJ2-7; D tentatively fits TRBD1 or TRBD2 (6 bases each). Trimming removed 0 bases from V and 2 bases from J, with 21 bases in between. The germline gives CDR1 SGHRS, CDR2 YFSETQ. CDR3 length equals 18 residues.

The chain is built from TRBV10-3 and TRBJ2-3; D is tentatively TRBD1 or TRBD2 (6 bases each). This CDR3 is 13 amino acids long. Germline V gene lookup returns CDR1 ENHRY and CDR2 SYGVKD. V lost 6 bases and J 3 bases, leaving 10 bases between the germline ends. The CDR3 here is CAIRGGPTDTQYF. CDR3 in DNA: TGTGCCATCAGGGGGGGCCCAACAGATACGCAGTATTTT.

The chain is built from TRBV6-6 and TRBJ1-5, with 7 bases aligning to TRBD1. The germline V gene has CDR1 MNHNY and CDR2 SVGAGI (reference sequence). The V gene end was trimmed by 6 bases and the J gene end by 7 bases; junction bases not matched to a gene: 9. The CDR3 contains 14 residues. In nucleotides, the CDR3 is TGTGCCAGCAGACGCGGACAGGCAGAACAGCCCCAGCATTTT. Its protein product is CASRRGQAEQPQHF.

The rearrangement uses TRBV18 and TRBJ1-1, with D perhaps matching TRBD1 (6 bases). The CDR3 is made up of 16 amino acids. V lost 3 bases and J 3 bases, leaving 17 bases between the germline ends. Germline CDR1 reads KGHSH; CDR2 reads LQKENI. The CDR3 protein is CASSPPRGGTDTEAFF. The CDR3 DNA is TGTGCCAGCTCACCTCCCAGGGGAGGGACGGACACTGAAGCTTTCTTT. Based on the CDR3 plus reference TRBV18 and TRBJ1-1, the full variable domain is NAGVMQNPRHLVRRRGQEARLRCSPMKGHSHVYWYRQLPEEGLKFMVYLQKENIIDESGMPKERFSAEFPKEGPSILRIQQVVRGDSAAYFCASSPPRGGTDTEAFFGQGTRLTVV.

The chain is built from TRBV5-1 and TRBJ1-5; a possible D gene is TRBD1 (6 bases). The germline V gene encodes CDR1 SGHRS and CDR2 YFSETQ. The CDR3 runs 14 residues. Trimming took 0 bases from V and 6 from J, leaving 10 bases between them. The CDR3 bases are TGCGCCAGCAGCTTGGAACAGGGTGGTCAGCCCCAGCATTTT. This codes for CASSLEQGGQPQHF.

The chain combines TRBV9 with TRBJ2-3; D is perhaps TRBD2 (7 bases). This CDR3 has 15 amino acids. Germline V gives CDR1 SGDLS, CDR2 YYNGEE. The ends were cut back, 0 bases at V and 6 bases at J, with 14 bases in the middle. CDR3 loop: CASSVAGGPADTQYF. The CDR3 DNA sequence: TGTGCCAGCAGCGTAGCGGGGGGCCCGGCGGATACGCAGTATTTT.

This CDR3 is CASSFSVLGSSGNTIYF. For the CDR3, the DNA is TGTGCCAGCAGCTTCTCCGTCTTGGGGTCCTCTGGAAACACCATATATTTT. This chain connects TRBV7-2 to TRBJ1-3; D gene unclear. Germline V gene data show CDR1 as SGHTA and CDR2 as FQGNSA. This CDR3 is built from 17 residues. Deletions cut 3 bases from V and 0 bases from J, with 15 bases between.

The CDR3 DNA follows: TGCGCCAGCAGGACTAGCGGGGGCGCGAACACCGGGGAGCTGTTTTTT. Translation gives CASRTSGGANTGELFF. The V call is TRBV5-1, the J call TRBJ2-2; 12 bases are shared with TRBD2. J gave up 0 bases and V 5 bases, and 2 bases lay outside the gene matches. Germline lookup yields CDR1 SGHRS and CDR2 YFSETQ. This CDR3 is built from 16 residues.

The chain has TRBV19 and TRBJ2-1; D might be TRBD1 or TRBD2, each matching 5 bases. The CDR3 consists of 11 residues. Germline-derived CDR1 and CDR2 are LNHDA and SQIVND (reference sequence). V lost 5 bases to trimming and J lost 9 bases, with 8 bases between them. CDR3 sequence: CASSEGIEQFF. The CDR3, as DNA: TGTGCCAGTAGTGAGGGGATTGAGCAGTTCTTC.

The rearrangement uses TRBV23-1 and TRBJ1-6; D is uncertain. TRBV23-1 qualifies as an ORF whose function is uncertain. The CDR3 runs to 16 residues. The V and J ends lost 7 bases and 0 bases respectively, with 13 bases between them. The CDR3 nucleotides read TGCGCCAGCATGCCGACACGTAGCTCCTATAATTCACCCCTCCACTTT. It is translated as CASMPTRSSYNSPLHF.

J is TRBJ2-7 and V is TRBV7-9; 8 bases fit TRBD1. The length of the CDR3 is 14 residues. The germline CDR1 and CDR2 sequences are SEHNR and FQNEAQ (reference sequence). The ends lost 5 bases at V and 6 bases at J; junction bases unmatched: 9. CDR3 nucleotides: TGTGCCAGCAGCCGCCCGGGACAGGCATCCGAGCAGTACTTC. Its translation is CASSRPGQASEQYF.

The chain has TRBV28 and TRBJ2-1; D perhaps matches TRBD1 (6 bases). This CDR3 contains 14 residues. Germline V lookup: CDR1 MDHEN, CDR2 SYDVKM. V lost 6 bases and J 2 bases, leaving 11 bases between the germline ends. The CDR3 region has the DNA TGTGCCAGCAGGGCATACAGGGCCTACAATGAGCAGTTCTTC. It specifies CASRAYRAYNEQFF.

The chain recombines TRBV27 with TRBJ1-4; weak D call: TRBD1 (6 bases). CDR3 length: 15 residues. V lost 5 bases and J lost 5, with 15 bases in between. Per germline, CDR1 MNHEY and CDR2 SMNVEV (reference sequence). The CDR3 sequence is CASSATGTRNEKLFF. The CDR3 DNA is TGTGCCAGCAGTGCGACCGGGACAAGAAATGAAAAACTGTTTTTT.